Reported below is one T cell receptor beta chain. The entry originates in a study of T cells expressing NK-cell markers. TCRdb reanalyzed the 5' RACE reads and collapses them to one entry per CDR3 protein, without DNA. Its clone listing holds about 260,000 distinct CDR3 sequences. The CDR3 loop spans 15 amino acids. The J gene is TRBJ2-2, the V gene TRBV12-3 or TRBV12-4; TCRdb's D call, TRBD1, is unchecked because there is no DNA. The sequenced sample was blood T cells: a sorted CD56 or NKG2C T cell subset, CD4+ or CD8+ T cells, or bulk PBMC T cells (not recorded which). This clonotype originated in a woman aged 18-70 years in good health. The CDR3 here is CASSRDRGTGGELFF.